The clone carrying this T cell receptor (beta chain) was seen repeatedly, ten times or more. TCRdb independently ran MiXCR on the 5' RACE reads; one entry per CDR3 protein. The sample records approximately 47,000 distinct CDR3 sequences, around 6.8% being singletons. Germline V lookup: CDR1 SGHTA, CDR2 FQGNSA. V dropped 5 bases and J dropped 11 bases, with 22 bases sitting between them. The CDR3 runs to 14 residues. This specimen comes from a study of T cells after yellow fever vaccination. Study in general: Fractions containing few cells were prepared with SMART-Seq v4 Ultra Low Input. Overall study results and limits: There were almost no vaccine-responding clonotypes detectable in the sorted memory subsets on day 0.

This TCR was sampled from a man younger than 45 who received the YFV17D yellow fever vaccine. The sample was PBMCs, either bulk or a sorted T-cell subset (CD4+, CD8+, memory, or dextramer-sorted; not recorded which), taken 45 days after the yellow fever booster vaccination. The rearrangement joins TRBV7-2 to TRBJ2-7; no reliable D call. CDR3 nucleotide sequence: TGTGCCAGCAGCGTGGATAGAGCTCGCCTTAGAAAGTACTTC. It codes for CASSVDRARLRKYF. The variable domain in full, completed from reference TRBV7-2 and TRBJ2-7, reads GAGVSQSPSNKVTEKGKDVELRCDPISGHTALYWYRQSLGQGLEFLIYFQGNSAPDKSGLPSDRFSAERTGGSVSTLTIQRTQQEDSAVYLCASSVDRARLRKYFGPGTRLTVT.